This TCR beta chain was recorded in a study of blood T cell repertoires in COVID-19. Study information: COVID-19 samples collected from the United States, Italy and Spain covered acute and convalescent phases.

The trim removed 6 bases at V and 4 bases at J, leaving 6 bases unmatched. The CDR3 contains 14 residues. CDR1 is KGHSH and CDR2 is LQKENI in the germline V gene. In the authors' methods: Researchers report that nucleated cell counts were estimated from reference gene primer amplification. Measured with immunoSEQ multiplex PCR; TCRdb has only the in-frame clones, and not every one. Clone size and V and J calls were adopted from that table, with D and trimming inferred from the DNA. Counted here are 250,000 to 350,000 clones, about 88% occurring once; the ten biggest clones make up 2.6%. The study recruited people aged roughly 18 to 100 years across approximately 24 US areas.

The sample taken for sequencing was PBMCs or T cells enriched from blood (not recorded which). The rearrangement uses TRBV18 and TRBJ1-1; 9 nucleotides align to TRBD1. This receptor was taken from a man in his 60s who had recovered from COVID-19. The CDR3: CASSQTGGSTEAFF. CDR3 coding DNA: TGTGCCAGCTCTCAGACAGGGGGTAGCACTGAAGCTTTCTTT.